A selection of T cell receptor beta chains follows, all from one sample in a study of cytomegalovirus exposure and HLA in healthy donors. Assay used: immunoSEQ multiplex PCR; TCRdb lists only in-frame clones, some missing. The data hold under 100,000 clones, with approximately 56% observed a single time. The sample taken for sequencing was PBMCs. The receptors derive from a woman aged 25 to 39 in good health and CMV-seropositive. Both conserved end residues are part of each CDR3. The order of the fields is V gene, J gene, clone size, D gene, CDR3 DNA, CDR3 protein. D genes are given only for firm matches. The size entry is marked missing in some rows and otherwise reads once, few, many or a size class.

V: TRBV2
J: TRBJ1-5
size: -
D: -
DNA: TGTGCCAGCAGTGAATGGGGGGGAACGAATCAGCCCCAGCATTTT
CDR3: CASSEWGGTNQPQHF

V: TRBV2
J: TRBJ1-1
size: few
D: -
DNA: TGTGCCAGCAGTGATACCAGATTGAACACTGAAGCTTTCTTT
CDR3: CASSDTRLNTEAFF

V: TRBV4-1
J: TRBJ2-7
size: -
D: TRBD1
DNA: TGCGCCAGCAGCCAAAGGGGCGGGACAGGGGGGGACGAGCAGTACTTC
CDR3: CASSQRGGTGGDEQYF

V: TRBV5-1
J: TRBJ1-2
size: once
D: -
DNA: TGCGCCAGCAGCCTTGTAACAGGAGCTAACTATGGCTACACCTTC
CDR3: CASSLVTGANYGYTF

V: TRBV13
J: TRBJ1-2
size: -
D: -
DNA: TGTGCCAGCAGCTTAGTCGGGAGTGGGAATTATGGCTACACCTTC
CDR3: CASSLVGSGNYGYTF

V: TRBV28
J: TRBJ2-7
size: -
D: TRBD1
DNA: TGTGCCAGCAGTACGCCGGGGACAGGGGCGCTAGAGCAGTACTTC
CDR3: CASSTPGTGALEQYF

V: TRBV6-1
J: TRBJ1-2
size: -
D: -
DNA: TGTGCCAGCAGTGAACAGGGGTATGGCTACACCTTC
CDR3: CASSEQGYGYTF

V: TRBV9
J: TRBJ2-7
size: -
D: TRBD1
DNA: TGTGCCAGCAGCAAAGGACAGGGCCTCCACGAGCAGTACTTC
CDR3: CASSKGQGLHEQYF

V: TRBV5-1
J: TRBJ1-5
size: -
D: -
DNA: TGCGCCAGCAGCTTATACGGGCAGCCCCAGCATTTT
CDR3: CASSLYGQPQHF

V: TRBV5-1
J: TRBJ1-2
size: -
D: -
DNA: TGCGCCAGCAGCCGAGACGGAGACTATGGCTACACCTTC
CDR3: CASSRDGDYGYTF

V: TRBV27
J: TRBJ1-2
size: -
D: -
DNA: TGTGCCAGCAGAACAGGGCAATCTAACTATGGCTACACCTTC
CDR3: CASRTGQSNYGYTF

V: TRBV5-1
J: TRBJ1-2
size: -
D: -
DNA: TGCGCCAGCAGCCTGGTACAGCTAAGGAGGCCCCCGGGTGATGGCTACACCTTC
CDR3: CASSLVQLRRPPGDGYTF

V: TRBV2
J: TRBJ2-3
size: -
D: TRBD1
DNA: TGTGCCAGCAGTACAGGGGGTGGTGGCACAGATACGCAGTATTTT
CDR3: CASSTGGGGTDTQYF

V: TRBV2
J: TRBJ2-5
size: -
D: -
DNA: TGTGCCAGCAGTGTGAGAGCGACTCAAGAGACCCAGTACTTC
CDR3: CASSVRATQETQYF

V: TRBV2
J: TRBJ1-5
size: -
D: -
DNA: TGTGCCAGCAGAGCCGAAAAAAATAGCAATCAGCCCCAGCATTTT
CDR3: CASRAEKNSNQPQHF

V: TRBV6-5
J: TRBJ1-1
size: few
D: -
DNA: TGTGCCAGCAGAGGGGGAGTGAGCACTGAAGCTTTCTTT
CDR3: CASRGGVSTEAFF

V: TRBV30
J: TRBJ1-5
size: once
D: -
DNA: TGTGCCTGGAGTCGGGGAAATATCAATCAGCCCCAGCATTTT
CDR3: CAWSRGNINQPQHF

V: TRBV6-6
J: TRBJ2-3
size: few
D: TRBD2
DNA: TGTGCCACTTCGTACCCTACAGCGGGGGAGTTAGATACGCAGTATTTT
CDR3: CATSYPTAGELDTQYF

V: TRBV5-1
J: TRBJ1-5
size: once
D: TRBD1
DNA: TGCGCCAGCAGCTTAGAGGGACAGTTCAATCAGCCCCAGCATTTT
CDR3: CASSLEGQFNQPQHF

V: TRBV2
J: TRBJ2-1
size: few
D: -
DNA: TGTGCCAGCAGTGAACCCACTACGGTCGGGGGTTTCCACAATGAGCAGTTCTTC
CDR3: CASSEPTTVGGFHNEQFF

V: TRBV4-2
J: TRBJ2-1
size: -
D: TRBD2
DNA: TGTGCCAGCAGCCAAGAAAAAGGGAGGGGCTCCTACAATGAGCAGTTCTTC
CDR3: CASSQEKGRGSYNEQFF

V: TRBV7-2
J: TRBJ2-7
size: few
D: -
DNA: TGTGCCAGCAGGGAACAGAGAGAGCAGTACTTC
CDR3: CASREQREQYF

V: TRBV19
J: TRBJ2-7
size: -
D: -
DNA: TGTGCCAGTAGTATTGGGGCAGGAGACTACGAGCAGTACTTC
CDR3: CASSIGAGDYEQYF

V: TRBV5-6
J: TRBJ1-5
size: -
D: -
DNA: TGTGCCAGCAGACAACAGGGAAAAGGTCAGCCCCAGCATTTT
CDR3: CASRQQGKGQPQHF

V: TRBV11-2
J: TRBJ1-1
size: once
D: -
DNA: TGTGCCAGCAGCTTAGGTTCGGAGGGGGGGTTCAACACTGAAGCTTTCTTT
CDR3: CASSLGSEGGFNTEAFF

V: TRBV12-5
J: TRBJ1-5
size: -
D: -
DNA: TGTGCTAGTGGTTTGTTATCTAGCAATCAGCCCCAGCATTTT
CDR3: CASGLLSSNQPQHF

V: TRBV4-1
J: TRBJ1-5
size: few
D: -
DNA: TGCGCCAGCAGCCAGGGGGGGACGTCAAATCAGCCCCAGCATTTT
CDR3: CASSQGGTSNQPQHF

V: TRBV4-3
J: TRBJ1-5
size: few
D: -
DNA: TGCGCCAGCAGCCAAGATCTATCGCGGACAGCCCAGCATTTT
CDR3: CASSQDLSRTAQHF

V: TRBV4-3
J: TRBJ2-3
size: many
D: TRBD2
DNA: TGCGCCAGCAGCCAAGGGTTACTAGCGGGGGGGGGTACGCAGTATTTT
CDR3: CASSQGLLAGGGTQYF

V: TRBV5-1
J: TRBJ2-3
size: -
D: TRBD1
DNA: TGCGCCAGCAGCTTCCGGGACAGGGAGGGTACGCAGTATTTT
CDR3: CASSFRDREGTQYF

V: TRBV2
J: TRBJ1-3
size: -
D: TRBD1
DNA: TGTGCCAGCACCCAACCAGGACAGGGGGCTTACACCATATATTTT
CDR3: CASTQPGQGAYTIYF

V: TRBV7-8
J: TRBJ2-7
size: -
D: -
DNA: TGTGCCAGCAGCTCCGAACGGGGTACCTACGAGCAGTACTTC
CDR3: CASSSERGTYEQYF

V: TRBV28
J: TRBJ1-2
size: -
D: -
DNA: TGTGCCAGCAGTTTATTAGGCAGGTTTAACTATGGCTACACCTTC
CDR3: CASSLLGRFNYGYTF

V: TRBV30
J: TRBJ2-7
size: once
D: -
DNA: TGTGCCTGGAGTGAGGACAGTTACGAGCAGTACTTC
CDR3: CAWSEDSYEQYF

V: TRBV5-1
J: TRBJ2-7
size: few
D: TRBD2
DNA: TGCGCCAGCAGACTAAGCGGGGCCTTAGAGCAGTACTTC
CDR3: CASRLSGALEQYF

V: TRBV11-3
J: TRBJ2-7
size: -
D: -
DNA: TGTGCCAGCAGCTTGACTCCCTCCACCTACGAGCAGTACTTC
CDR3: CASSLTPSTYEQYF

V: TRBV21-1
J: TRBJ2-1
size: -
D: -
DNA: TGTGCTCCGGAGCGAGGGAACCATGAGCAGTTCTTC
CDR3: CAPERGNHEQFF

V: TRBV6-5
J: TRBJ1-2
size: -
D: TRBD1
DNA: TGTGCCAGCAGTGAAGGGGACAGAAACTATGGCTACACCTTC
CDR3: CASSEGDRNYGYTF

V: TRBV28
J: TRBJ2-2
size: -
D: -
DNA: TGTGCCAGCAGTTTAGGGCACACCGACGGGGAGCTGTTTTTT
CDR3: CASSLGHTDGELFF

V: TRBV28
J: TRBJ2-2
size: -
D: -
DNA: TGTGCCAGCAGTCGCACGGGCACCGGGGAGCTGTTTTTT
CDR3: CASSRTGTGELFF

V: TRBV7-2
J: TRBJ1-2
size: once
D: TRBD1
DNA: TGTGCCAGCAGCTCGGACAGGCTAGACGGCTACACCTTC
CDR3: CASSSDRLDGYTF

V: TRBV5-1
J: TRBJ1-2
size: -
D: TRBD1
DNA: TGCGCCAGCAGCTCCTTAGGACAGGGGATTGGCTACACCTTC
CDR3: CASSSLGQGIGYTF

V: TRBV19
J: TRBJ1-2
size: -
D: TRBD1
DNA: TGTGCCAGTAGTATCGGACAGGGAACGGAAGGCTACACCTTC
CDR3: CASSIGQGTEGYTF